This TCR beta chain was profiled in a study of cytomegalovirus exposure and HLA in healthy donors. Study outcomes and limitations: Reports credit the classifier with highly specific, highly sensitive diagnosis of cytomegalovirus status.

About this clone: Antigen: not known.

V was shortened by 4 bases and J by 5 bases, with 10 bases between the two germline ends. CDR3 length: 13 amino acids. From germline, CDR1 is SGHRS and CDR2 YFSETQ. The PCR had 60 Vbeta and 13 Jbeta primers. Produced via immunoSEQ multiplex PCR; TCRdb's table is partial and in-frame only. This table has about 160,000 clones, roughly three quarters appearing once. J is TRBJ2-1 and V is TRBV5-1; tentative D call: TRBD1 (6 bases). The sequence was obtained from a human donor in good health. What was sequenced was PBMCs. The CDR3 here is CASSDRTNNEQFF. For the CDR3, the DNA is TGCGCCAGCAGCGACAGGACCAACAATGAGCAGTTCTTC.